Presented here are 27 T cell receptor beta chains from one specimen sequenced in a study of OX40 agonist ivuxolimab in advanced cancers. Library prep was done by the immunoSEQ multiplex PCR assay. Imported from immuneACCESS, the table was reduced by TCRdb to in-frame sequences with V and J called. These copies leave out some clones; in studies compared against another copy, an unresolved V gene accounts for under half, and the cause of the remainder is not known. The sample has 72,000 or so clones on record, 80% of them singletons. In total, the top ten clones hold 1.2% of the sample. The sequencing here drew on CD4+ or CD8+ T cells sorted from blood, taken in a trial of the OX40 agonist ivuxolimab. Receptors were obtained from an adult with an advanced solid tumor such as melanoma, head and neck, liver or kidney cancer.

The genes are TRBV6-1 and TRBJ2-3; no firm D call. Germline assignment: CDR1 MNHNS and CDR2 SASEGT. The ends were cut back, 8 bases at V and 1 base at J, with 7 bases in the middle. CDR3 length: 12 residues. The CDR3 sequence is CASSTGTDTQYF. CDR3 coding DNA: TGTGCCAGCTCCACCGGCACAGATACGCAGTATTTT.

The chain joins TRBV7-8 to TRBJ1-5; 7 positions match TRBD1. The CDR3 length is 16 residues. V lost 0 bases to trimming and J lost 6 bases; unmatched junction nucleotides: 8. The germline V gene has CDR1 SGHVS and CDR2 FQNEAQ. The chain's CDR3 is CASSLATGDDGQPQHF. CDR3 in DNA: TGTGCCAGCAGCTTAGCCACAGGGGACGATGGTCAGCCCCAGCATTTT. Complete variable domain (other parts from reference TRBV7-8 and TRBJ1-5): GAGVSQSPRYKVAKRGQDVALRCDPISGHVSLFWYQQALGQGPEFLTYFQNEAQLDKSGLPSDRFFAERPEGSVSTLKIQRTQQEDSAVYLCASSLATGDDGQPQHFGDGTRLSIL.

The chain recombines TRBV4-1 with TRBJ2-1; D possibly matches TRBD1 or TRBD2 (7 bases each). V dropped 5 bases and J dropped 1 base, with 15 bases sitting between them. The germline V gene encodes CDR1 MGHRA and CDR2 YSYEKL. The CDR3 spans 16 residues. The CDR3 DNA sequence: TGCGCCAGCAGCGGCAGGGGGGGCGGGTCCTACAATGAGCAGTTCTTC. Amino acid sequence: CASSGRGGGSYNEQFF.

This sequence joins TRBV18 and TRBJ2-5, with a possible D match to TRBD1 (5 bases). The CDR3 length is 14 residues. Germline CDR1 is KGHSH and CDR2 is LQKENI. V shed 3 bases and J shed 3 bases, with 11 bases lying between them. This chain's CDR3 is CASSPLGVKETQYF. The CDR3 DNA follows: TGTGCCAGCTCACCCCTAGGGGTGAAAGAGACCCAGTACTTC.

The rearrangement uses TRBV19 and TRBJ1-3; D gene ambiguous. The V end lost 10 bases, the J end lost 2 bases, and 6 bases lay between the germline ends. This CDR3 is built from 11 residues. CDR1 LNHDA and CDR2 SQIVND come from the germline V gene (reference sequence). The CDR3 loop reads CATRTGNTIYF. The CDR3 DNA reads as TGTGCCACCCGGACTGGAAACACCATATATTTT.

The chain couples TRBV28 to TRBJ1-5, with 7 bases lining up with TRBD1. Trimming cost V 8 bases and J 4 bases; bases outside gene matches: 8. The germline V gene has CDR1 MDHEN and CDR2 SYDVKM. The CDR3 is made up of 14 amino acids. CDR3 residues: CASQEGQPNQPQHF. The CDR3 DNA sequence: TGTGCCAGCCAAGAGGGACAGCCGAATCAGCCCCAGCATTTT.

With regard to this clone: Other DNA sequences in the sample encode the same CDR3. The chain uses TRBV9 and TRBJ2-7; D tentatively reads TRBD1 or TRBD2 (5 bases each). The ends were cut back, 0 bases at V and 7 bases at J, with 23 bases in the middle. Germline CDR1 is SGDLS and CDR2 is YYNGEE. This CDR3 comprises 17 residues. The CDR3 loop reads CASSVDPIGPLGEEQYF. The CDR3 coding sequence is TGTGCCAGCAGCGTAGATCCGATTGGACCCCTGGGGGAAGAGCAGTACTTC. Full variable domain (missing parts from reference TRBV9 and TRBJ2-7): DSGVTQTPKHLITATGQRVTLRCSPRSGDLSVYWYQQSLDQGLQFLIQYYNGEERAKGNILERFSAQQFPDLHSELNLSSLELGDSALYFCASSVDPIGPLGEEQYFGPGTRLTVT.

The chain recombines TRBV7-9 with TRBJ2-1; D may be TRBD1 or TRBD2 (5 bases each). From germline, CDR1 is SEHNR and CDR2 FQNEAQ (reference sequence). The CDR3 has 15 residues. The V end was cut by 8 bases, the J end by 6 bases, with 20 bases between. The CDR3 sequence is CASGWYGTTSNEQFF. CDR3 nucleotide sequence: TGTGCCAGCGGTTGGTACGGGACCACGTCCAATGAGCAGTTCTTC. Full variable domain (outside the CDR3, taken from reference TRBV7-9 and TRBJ2-1): DTGVSQNPRHKITKRGQNVTFRCDPISEHNRLYWYRQTLGQGPEFLTYFQNEAQLEKSRLLSDRFSAERPKGSFSTLEIQRTEQGDSAMYLCASGWYGTTSNEQFFGPGTRLTVL.

The V gene is TRBV6-1, the J gene TRBJ2-7; D is undetermined. V was shortened by 6 bases and J by 0 bases, with 15 bases between the two germline ends. CDR3 length equals 15 residues. Germline values: CDR1 MNHNS, CDR2 SASEGT. CDR3 coding DNA: TGTGCCAGCAGGCTAACTTCGAGACGCTCCTACGAGCAGTACTTC. It is translated as CASRLTSRRSYEQYF.

The CDR3 DNA sequence: TGTGCCAGCAGCTTAGGCCTTCGCAGCACAGATACGCAGTATTTT. Its protein product is CASSLGLRSTDTQYF. The rearrangement links TRBV13 to TRBJ2-3; D remains ambiguous. The CDR3 runs to 15 residues. V was clipped by 0 bases and J by 0 bases, with 7 bases between them. Germline V gives CDR1 PRHDT, CDR2 FYEKMQ (reference sequence). Complete variable domain (other parts from reference TRBV13 and TRBJ2-3): AAGVIQSPRHLIKEKRETATLKCYPIPRHDTVYWYQQGPGQDPQFLISFYEKMQSDKGSIPDRFSAQQFSDYHSELNMSSLELGDSALYFCASSLGLRSTDTQYFGPGTRLTVL.

The chain combines TRBV19 with TRBJ2-7; 8 positions agree with TRBD1. The CDR3 covers 15 residues. CDR1 and CDR2 (germline): LNHDA, SQIVND (reference sequence). V was pared by 2 bases and J by 7 bases, with 10 bases of the junction left unmatched. The CDR3 DNA follows: TGTGCCAGTAGTATATCAGGGGGCGCCCGTATGGAGCAGTACTTC. This encodes CASSISGGARMEQYF.

The count of this clone is one. V and J are TRBV5-1 and TRBJ2-7; D is uncertain. CDR3 size: 14 residues. Trimming cost V 4 bases and J 2 bases, with 13 bases left between them. Germline CDR1 and CDR2: SGHRS and YFSETQ. The CDR3 sequence is CASSPSGQAYEQYF. In DNA form, the CDR3 reads TGCGCCAGCAGCCCTTCCGGGCAAGCCTACGAGCAGTACTTC.

This clone was counted between two and nine times. One end of the junction fails to match germline, which may point to a read error. This chain links TRBV7-9 with TRBJ1-3; D is perhaps TRBD1 (5 bases). The CDR3 has 15 residues. CDR1 SEHNR and CDR2 FQNEAQ come from the germline V gene (reference sequence). Here the CDR3 DNA reads TGTGCCAGCACCTTACTAGGGGAATCTGGAAACACCATATATTTT. Its translation: CASTLLGESGNTIYF.

This clone was counted a single time. The J gene is TRBJ2-3, the V gene TRBV5-1; 7 nucleotides match TRBD2. CDR3 length: 14 residues. Germline values: CDR1 SGHRS, CDR2 YFSETQ. Trimming took 3 bases from V and 3 from J; bases not matched to a gene: 4. The CDR3 is CASSSGLGTDTQYF. DNA for the CDR3: TGCGCCAGCAGCTCTGGACTAGGAACAGATACGCAGTATTTT.

To note about this clone: An end of the junction does not agree with germline; a read error may underlie this. The V gene is TRBV5-1, the J gene TRBJ2-5, with 7 bases aligning to TRBD1. CDR1 and CDR2 (germline): SGHRS, YFSETQ. This CDR3 contains 14 residues. CDR3 in amino acids: CASSFGTDQETQYF. The CDR3 DNA reads TGTGCCAGCAGCTTTGGGACAGACCAAGAGACCCAGTACTTC.

The chain combines TRBV19 with TRBJ2-4; D unresolved. Germline CDR1 LNHDA, CDR2 SQIVND (reference sequence). The CDR3 is made up of 17 amino acids. V lost 3 bases and J 4 bases, leaving 19 bases between the germline ends. CDR3 coding DNA: TGTGCCAGTAGTATTGCTTCCCTATCCTCCTTTAAAAACATTCAGTACTTC. Amino acids: CASSIASLSSFKNIQYF. Based on the CDR3 plus reference TRBV19 and TRBJ2-4, the full variable domain is DGGITQSPKYLFRKEGQNVTLSCEQNLNHDAMYWYRQDPGQGLRLIYYSQIVNDFQKGDIAEGYSVSREKKESFPLTVTSAQKNPTAFYLCASSIASLSSFKNIQYFGAGTRLSVL.

The rearrangement uses TRBV5-6 and TRBJ2-5, with 7 bases aligning to TRBD2. The germline CDR1 and CDR2 sequences are SGHDT and YYEEEE. The CDR3 has 15 amino acids. The ends lost 2 bases at V and 5 bases at J; junction bases unmatched: 9. The CDR3 DNA reads as TGTGCCAGCAGCTTCCGGACACTGGGGGGGGAGACCCAGTACTTC. As protein: CASSFRTLGGETQYF.

The V and J genes are TRBV6-5 and TRBJ2-7; 7 nucleotides agree with TRBD1. The CDR3 is made up of 12 amino acids. CDR1 and CDR2 from the germline V gene are MNHEY and SVGAGI. V gave up 4 bases and J gave up 4 bases; unmatched junction bases: 1. The CDR3: CASSSQGYEQYF. Written as DNA, the CDR3 is TGTGCCAGCAGTTCACAGGGGTACGAGCAGTACTTC.

The chain couples TRBV30 to TRBJ1-3, with D possibly matching TRBD1 (5 bases). Trimming took off 5 bases at V and 1 base at J, with 6 bases between the two ends. CDR1 and CDR2 (germline): GTSNPN, SVGIG (reference sequence). This CDR3 has 12 amino acids. The CDR3 bases are TGTGCCTGGGGGACTTCTGGAAACACCATATATTTT. Translation: CAWGTSGNTIYF.

The gene calls are TRBV4-2 and TRBJ1-5, with D possibly matching TRBD1 (6 bases). V lost 0 bases and J lost 2, with 8 bases in between. In germline, CDR1 is LGHNA, CDR2 YNFKEQ. The CDR3 covers 15 residues. DNA for the CDR3: TGTGCCAGCAGCCAAGAATACAGGGGCAATCAGCCCCAGCATTTT. Translating it yields CASSQEYRGNQPQHF.

The V gene is TRBV7-9, the J gene TRBJ2-7; D unclear. This CDR3 contains 16 residues. V was cut by 2 bases and J by 0 bases, with 14 bases left in between. Per the germline V gene, CDR1 is SEHNR and CDR2 is FQNEAQ (reference sequence). Here the CDR3 DNA reads TGTGCCAGCAGCTTAACAAGGCGGCAAATCTCCTACGAGCAGTACTTC. Translation: CASSLTRRQISYEQYF.

This chain links TRBV7-3 with TRBJ1-1; TRBD1 might be the D (6 bases). V lost 10 bases, J lost 0 bases, and 12 bases lay in between. There are 13 residues in the CDR3. CDR1 and CDR2 (germline): SGHTA, FQGTGA. As DNA, the CDR3 is TGTGCCACAGGGGCAGGGGTGAACACTGAAGCTTTCTTT. Its protein product is CATGAGVNTEAFF.

The V gene is TRBV19, the J gene TRBJ1-1; the D gene is possibly TRBD1 (5 bases). CDR3 size: 15 residues. In germline, CDR1 is LNHDA, CDR2 SQIVND (reference sequence). V was shortened by 7 bases and J by 4 bases, with 19 bases between the two germline ends. CDR3 DNA sequence: TGTGCCAGTACCAACCGGGGAGCTGGGGGCACTGAAGCTTTCTTT. Translated, it gives CASTNRGAGGTEAFF. Full variable domain (missing parts from reference TRBV19 and TRBJ1-1): DGGITQSPKYLFRKEGQNVTLSCEQNLNHDAMYWYRQDPGQGLRLIYYSQIVNDFQKGDIAEGYSVSREKKESFPLTVTSAQKNPTAFYLCASTNRGAGGTEAFFGQGTRLTVV.

This clone was recorded once. This chain joins TRBV5-1 and TRBJ1-5, with TRBD1 as a possible D gene (5 bases). Germline V gives CDR1 SGHRS, CDR2 YFSETQ. The V end lost 4 bases, the J end lost 0 bases, and 11 bases lay between the germline ends. The CDR3 sequence is 15 residues long. CDR3 sequence: CASSLGTASNQPQHF. CDR3 in DNA: TGCGCCAGCAGCCTAGGGACGGCTAGCAATCAGCCCCAGCATTTT.

The rearrangement links TRBV5-4 to TRBJ2-6, with 8 bases fitting TRBD1. The CDR3 spans 18 residues. Per the germline V gene, CDR1 is SGHNT and CDR2 is YYREEE (reference sequence). Unmatched junction bases numbered 9, after V lost 4 bases and J lost 0 bases. CDR3 in amino acids: CASSPATGAHSGANVLTF. The CDR3 nucleotides are TGTGCCAGCAGCCCAGCGACAGGGGCTCACTCTGGGGCCAACGTCCTGACTTTC.

This clone has just one count. The chain is built from TRBV2 and TRBJ2-6, with unresolved D. The CDR3 has 15 amino acids. V gave up 4 bases and J gave up 4 bases, with 11 bases separating them. The germline CDR1 and CDR2 sequences are SNHLY and FYNNEI. Here the CDR3 reads CASSAASIGANVLTF. The CDR3 DNA reads as TGTGCCAGCAGTGCGGCGTCGATCGGGGCCAACGTCCTGACTTTC.

The V and J genes are TRBV5-4 and TRBJ1-1, with D unresolved. Germline V gene sequence: CDR1 SGHNT, CDR2 YYREEE (reference sequence). This CDR3 has 14 amino acids. V was shortened by 1 base and J by 3 bases, with 10 bases between the two germline ends. CDR3 bases: TGTGCCAGCAGCTTGACCGGGTTGGACACTGAAGCTTTCTTT. Its protein is CASSLTGLDTEAFF. Supplemented by reference TRBV5-4 and TRBJ1-1, the full variable domain reads ETGVTQSPTHLIKTRGQQVTLRCSSQSGHNTVSWYQQALGQGPQFIFQYYREEENGRGNFPPRFSGLQFPNYSSELNVNALELDDSALYLCASSLTGLDTEAFFGQGTRLTVV.